This passage covers 19 T cell receptor beta chains from one sample sequenced in a study of cytomegalovirus exposure and HLA in healthy donors. The PCR was carried out with 60 Vbeta primers and 13 Jbeta primers. The repertoire was sequenced with immunoSEQ multiplex PCR; TCRdb's copy has only in-frame clones and lacks some. Among about 94,000 clones listed, 50% to 80% were seen once. Sequenced material: PBMCs. The receptors originated from a man younger than 40 in good health and CMV-seronegative.

The chain combines TRBV11-2 with TRBJ1-1; 7 bases are a match to TRBD1. Losses at the gene ends were 6 bases for V and 6 bases for J; bases not matched to a gene: 16. CDR3 length equals 16 residues. Germline CDR1 and CDR2: SGHAT and FQNNGV. This CDR3 reads CASREPGQMSRAEAFF. The DNA for the CDR3 is TGTGCCAGCAGGGAGCCGGGACAGATGTCAAGGGCTGAAGCTTTCTTT.

DNA of the CDR3: TGTGCCAGCAGTTTGGACAGGGGCTCCTACAATGAGCAGTTCTTC. This encodes CASSLDRGSYNEQFF. This rearrangement joins TRBV28 to TRBJ2-1; 9 positions match TRBD1. Germline V CDR1 and CDR2: MDHEN, SYDVKM. Trimming at V came to 3 bases and at J to 0 bases, leaving 0 bases not matched to a gene. The length of the CDR3 is 15 residues.

The V gene is TRBV18, the J gene TRBJ1-5; D call uncertain. The CDR3 runs to 14 residues. V lost 5 bases to trimming and J lost 1 base, with 9 bases between them. Germline loops: CDR1 KGHSH, CDR2 LQKENI. CDR3 nucleotide sequence: TGTGCCAGCTCATCTGAGAACAGCAATCAGCCCCAGCATTTT. Amino acids: CASSSENSNQPQHF. Full variable domain (outside the CDR3, taken from reference TRBV18 and TRBJ1-5): NAGVMQNPRHLVRRRGQEARLRCSPMKGHSHVYWYRQLPEEGLKFMVYLQKENIIDESGMPKERFSAEFPKEGPSILRIQQVVRGDSAAYFCASSSENSNQPQHFGDGTRLSIL.

The J gene is TRBJ2-2, the V gene TRBV2; 13 positions agree with TRBD2. The CDR3 sequence is 16 residues long. Germline CDR1 reads SNHLY; CDR2 reads FYNNEI. V dropped 6 bases and J dropped 3; count of bases not matched to a gene: 4. The CDR3 region is CASSATSGGHTGELFF. In DNA form, the CDR3 reads TGTGCCAGCAGCGCGACTAGCGGGGGGCACACCGGGGAGCTGTTTTTT.

V is TRBV28 and J is TRBJ2-7; the match to TRBD1 covers 7 bases. Looked up from germline, CDR1 is MDHEN and CDR2 is SYDVKM. J lost 2 bases, V lost 8 bases, and 6 bases had no gene match. There are 13 residues in the CDR3. CDR3 amino acids: CASGRDSPYEQYF. CDR3 in DNA: TGTGCCAGCGGTCGGGACAGTCCCTACGAGCAGTACTTC.

The CDR3 here is CASSPGTHSSTGELFF. For the CDR3, the DNA is TGTGCCAGCAGCCCGGGGACTCATAGTAGCACCGGGGAGCTGTTTTTT. The chain couples TRBV6-4 to TRBJ2-2; D possibly corresponds to TRBD2 (6 bases). The CDR3 contains 16 residues. Germline CDR1 MRHNA, CDR2 SNTAGT. With 6 bases removed from V and 4 bases from J, the gap between germline ends came to 18 bases.

This clone was recorded a few times. V gene TRBV6-1 combines with J gene TRBJ1-2, with 7 bases identical to TRBD1. The V and J ends lost 6 bases and 7 bases, in that order; junction bases with no gene match: 11. There are 14 residues in the CDR3. Germline CDR1 MNHNS, CDR2 SASEGT. DNA for the CDR3: TGTGCCAGCAGCGGACAGGCCAGAGTTGGTGGCTACACCTTC. Its translation: CASSGQARVGGYTF.

The chain links TRBV15 to TRBJ2-5; TRBD2 might be the D (6 bases). Trimming removed 0 bases from V and 4 bases from J, with 15 bases in between. Germline CDR1 reads LNHNV; CDR2 reads YYDKDF (reference sequence). The CDR3 consists of 16 residues. In DNA form, the CDR3 reads TGTGCCACCAGCAGAGATTCGGGAGTGGGATCAGAGACCCAGTACTTC. Amino acids: CATSRDSGVGSETQYF.

The sample holds a few counts of this clone. The V gene is TRBV11-2, the J gene TRBJ1-2, with D uncertain. Trimming shortened V by 2 bases and J by 10 bases, and 23 bases separated the two germline ends. Germline assignment: CDR1 SGHAT and CDR2 FQNNGV. The CDR3 has 16 amino acids. The CDR3 here is CASSLIEGQKSISYTF. The CDR3 nucleotides read TGTGCCAGCAGCTTAATAGAGGGCCAAAAGAGTATCTCCTACACCTTC.

The genes are TRBV5-1 and TRBJ1-1; no definite D call. CDR3 length: 14 amino acids. Trimming stripped 3 bases from V and 0 bases from J, with 9 bases between. Germline values: CDR1 SGHRS, CDR2 YFSETQ. As DNA, the CDR3 is TGCGCCAGCAGCTCGGGGAGTATGAACACTGAAGCTTTCTTT. It translates to CASSSGSMNTEAFF. Supplemented by reference TRBV5-1 and TRBJ1-1, the full variable domain reads KAGVTQTPRYLIKTRGQQVTLSCSPISGHRSVSWYQQTPGQGLQFLFEYFSETQRNKGNFPGRFSGRQFSNSRSEMNVSTLELGDSALYLCASSSGSMNTEAFFGQGTRLTVV.

The chain combines TRBV10-3 with TRBJ1-6; 7 nucleotides match TRBD1. Germline V gives CDR1 ENHRY, CDR2 SYGVKD. The CDR3 has 13 amino acids. With 6 bases clipped from V and 5 bases from J, the junction kept 1 base outside the gene matches. CDR3 DNA sequence: TGTGCCATCAGCGGGACAGATAATTCACCCCTCCACTTT. Translated: CAISGTDNSPLHF.

This clone was seen a handful of times. The J gene is TRBJ2-2, the V gene TRBV4-2; TRBD2 agrees at 11 bases. The trim removed 0 bases at V and 4 bases at J, leaving 1 base unmatched. Per the germline V gene, CDR1 is LGHNA and CDR2 is YNFKEQ. The CDR3 totals 16 residues. CDR3 sequence reads: CASSQDSGRATGELFF. The CDR3 coding sequence is TGTGCCAGCAGCCAAGATAGCGGGAGGGCCACCGGGGAGCTGTTTTTT.

This clone was counted once. This sequence joins TRBV5-6 and TRBJ2-7; D perhaps matches TRBD2 (6 bases). Trimming cost V 2 bases and J 4 bases, with 13 bases left between them. CDR3 size: 14 residues. The germline V gene has CDR1 SGHDT and CDR2 YYEEEE. CDR3 protein: CASSFGRPGYEQYF. CDR3 bases: TGTGCCAGCAGCTTTGGGAGGCCGGGGTACGAGCAGTACTTC.

This clone has more than one count but fewer than ten. This chain connects TRBV27 to TRBJ2-1, with TRBD2 matching over 8 bases. Per the germline V gene, CDR1 is MNHEY and CDR2 is SMNVEV (reference sequence). The V gene end was trimmed by 6 bases and the J gene end by 8 bases; junction bases not matched to a gene: 15. The length of the CDR3 is 16 residues. CDR3 sequence: CASRDTSGARGDEQFF. Written as DNA, the CDR3 is TGTGCCAGCAGGGACACCTCGGGGGCGCGGGGGGATGAGCAGTTCTTC.

The chain joins TRBV9 to TRBJ1-1; 8 bases line up with TRBD1. Trimming cost V 2 bases and J 7 bases; bases outside gene matches: 7. Germline CDR1 SGDLS, CDR2 YYNGEE. The CDR3 runs to 14 residues. CDR3: CASSVQGARDEAFF. CDR3 nucleotides: TGTGCCAGCAGCGTGCAGGGGGCGCGAGATGAAGCTTTCTTT.

This clone was recorded a few times. The CDR3 DNA reads TGCGCCAGCAGCCCCTACAGCCAGGGACAGGGTGGCGAGCAGTACTTC. This codes for CASSPYSQGQGGEQYF. The chain uses TRBV4-1 and TRBJ2-7, with 9 bases identical to TRBD1. Germline-derived CDR1 and CDR2 are MGHRA and YSYEKL. The CDR3 is 16 amino acids. With 4 bases clipped from V and 6 bases from J, the junction kept 13 bases outside the gene matches.

Of note for this clone: The same CDR3 arises from other DNA sequences in this sample as well. The chain employs TRBV2 and TRBJ1-5, with TRBD1 matching over 10 bases. The CDR3 contains 21 residues. The V gene's germline CDR1 is SNHLY and CDR2 FYNNEI. V lost 0 bases and J lost 0; bases outside the gene matches: 14. The CDR3: CASSEASRTGGTLYSNQPQHF. The CDR3 bases are TGTGCCAGCAGTGAAGCCTCAAGGACAGGGGGAACCCTCTATAGCAATCAGCCCCAGCATTTT.

The V and J genes are TRBV29-1 and TRBJ1-5; possible D gene TRBD1, 6 bases. Trimming left V 8 bases short and J 7 bases short, with 15 bases between. The CDR3 sequence is 12 residues long. The germline V gene has CDR1 SQVTM and CDR2 ANQGSEA. In DNA form, the CDR3 reads TGCAGCCATGATCGGGGGGCACAGCCCCAGCATTTT. Residues: CSHDRGAQPQHF. The full variable domain, with the rest looked up from reference TRBV29-1 and TRBJ1-5, is SAVISQKPSRDICQRGTSLTIQCQVDSQVTMMFWYRQQPGQSLTLIATANQGSEATYESGFVIDKFPISRPNLTFSTLTVSNMSPEDSSIYLCSHDRGAQPQHFGDGTRLSIL.

This clone was counted between two and nine times. The chain joins TRBV9 to TRBJ2-1; weak D call: TRBD2 (6 bases). CDR1 and CDR2 from the germline V gene are SGDLS and YYNGEE. The CDR3 sequence is 15 residues long. The V and J ends lost 4 bases and 8 bases respectively, with 19 bases between them. The CDR3 DNA is TGTGCCAGCAGCTCGGCGGAGGGTGTTGTCGATGAGCAGTTCTTC. This encodes CASSSAEGVVDEQFF. The full variable domain, completed using reference TRBV9 and TRBJ2-1, is DSGVTQTPKHLITATGQRVTLRCSPRSGDLSVYWYQQSLDQGLQFLIQYYNGEERAKGNILERFSAQQFPDLHSELNLSSLELGDSALYFCASSSAEGVVDEQFFGPGTRLTVL.